This TCR beta chain is from a study of regulatory T cells in long-lasting Graves disease. Time point specified: persistent/refractory GD, antithyroid drugs over 5 years with positive TRAb. The authors made the TCR library using RNA they extracted from PBMCs. This CDR3 has 14 amino acids. The germline gives CDR1 SGHTA, CDR2 FQGNSA. V lost 5 bases to trimming and J lost 1 base, with 9 bases between them. Arm-PCR with iRepertoire HTBI primers amplified the CDR3 regions for these TCR beta libraries. MiXCR, applied by TCRdb to the multiplex PCR reads, yields one record per CDR3 protein. The table lists about 660,000 distinct CDR3 sequences, around 30% of them singletons.

The input for sequencing was peripheral blood mononuclear cells (PBMCs), taken when the disease was refractory, from a patient treated with antithyroid drugs. The source is a female donor with Graves disease. This chain links TRBV7-2 with TRBJ2-4; D remains ambiguous. The CDR3 sequence is CASSLGFAKNIQYF. CDR3 bases: TGTGCCAGCAGCCTGGGGTTCGCCAAAAACATTCAGTACTTC.